This TCR beta chain was captured in a study of T cell changes during pregnancy in multiple sclerosis. The V and J ends lost 4 bases and 6 bases, in that order; junction bases with no gene match: 7. Germline loops: CDR1 SGHTA, CDR2 FQGTGA. The CDR3 has 14 residues. Using immunoSEQ multiplex PCR, the repertoire was profiled, and TCRdb retains in-frame clones only, with some absent. The sample consists of 85,000 to 100,000 clones, 92% of them appearing once. The chain recombines TRBV7-3 with TRBJ1-1; 8 nucleotides agree with TRBD1. The sequence came from a female donor with multiple sclerosis, enrolled in a pregnancy study. Sequencing used peripheral blood, obtained in the first trimester of pregnancy. CDR3 residues: CASSSTGQGAEAFF. For the CDR3, the DNA is TGTGCCAGCAGCTCAACTGGACAGGGTGCTGAAGCTTTCTTT.